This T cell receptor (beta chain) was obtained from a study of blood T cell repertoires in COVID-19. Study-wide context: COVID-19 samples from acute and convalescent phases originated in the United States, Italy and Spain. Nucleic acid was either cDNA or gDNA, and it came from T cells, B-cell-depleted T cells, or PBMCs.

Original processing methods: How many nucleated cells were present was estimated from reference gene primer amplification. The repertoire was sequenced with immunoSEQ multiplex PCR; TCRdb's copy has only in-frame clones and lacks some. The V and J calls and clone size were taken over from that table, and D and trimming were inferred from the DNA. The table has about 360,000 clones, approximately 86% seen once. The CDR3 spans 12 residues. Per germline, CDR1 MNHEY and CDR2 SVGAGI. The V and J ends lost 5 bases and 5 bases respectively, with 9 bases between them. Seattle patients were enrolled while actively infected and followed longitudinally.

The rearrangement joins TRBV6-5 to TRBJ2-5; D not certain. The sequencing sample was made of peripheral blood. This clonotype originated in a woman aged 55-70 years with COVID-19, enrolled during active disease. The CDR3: CASSLESETQYF. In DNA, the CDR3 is TGTGCCAGCAGTCTAGAGAGTGAGACCCAGTACTTC.